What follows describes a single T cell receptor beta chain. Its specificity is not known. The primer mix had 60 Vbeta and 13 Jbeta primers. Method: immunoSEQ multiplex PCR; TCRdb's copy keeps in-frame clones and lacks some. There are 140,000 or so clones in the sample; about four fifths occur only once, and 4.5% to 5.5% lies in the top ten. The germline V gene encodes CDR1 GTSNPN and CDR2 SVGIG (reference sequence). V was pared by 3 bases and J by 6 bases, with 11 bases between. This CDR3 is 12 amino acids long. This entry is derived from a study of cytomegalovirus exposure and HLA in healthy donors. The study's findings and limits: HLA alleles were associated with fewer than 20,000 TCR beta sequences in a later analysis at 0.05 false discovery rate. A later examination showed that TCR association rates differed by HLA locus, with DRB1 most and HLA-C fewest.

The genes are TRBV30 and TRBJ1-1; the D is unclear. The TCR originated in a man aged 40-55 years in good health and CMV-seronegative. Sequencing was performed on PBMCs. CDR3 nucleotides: TGTGCCTGGAGAGGTCTTGACTCTGAAGCTTTCTTT. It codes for CAWRGLDSEAFF.